The present T cell receptor beta chain was sequenced within a study of post-analysis software for immune sequencing data. Study overall: The study covered relapsing-remitting, secondary progressive and progressive-relapsing courses of multiple sclerosis.

Prepared libraries of TCR beta cDNA carried unique molecular identifiers. The authors obtained 540,000 or so cDNA molecules from roughly 1.1 to 9.2 million T cells. One entry per CDR3 protein, called by TCRdb with MiXCR from the PCR reads. The sample lists 450,000 to 650,000 distinct CDR3 sequences, 44% occurring once. General study findings and limits: Comparison of patients with controls showed about 5 TRBV segments more frequent in patients, TRBV5-6, TRBV5-1 and TRBV20-1 among them. Diversity measured as normalized Chao1 was significantly lower in multiple sclerosis patients than in controls.

Per the germline V gene, CDR1 is SGHVS and CDR2 is FQNEAQ. Trimming cost V 7 bases and J 2 bases, with 15 bases left between them. The CDR3 has 14 residues. This clonotype was detected only a few times. Its target is unknown. The sample taken for sequencing was blood. The V and J genes are TRBV7-8 and TRBJ2-7, with unresolved D. The clonotype originates from a girl aged 10 to 17 with multiple sclerosis. In DNA, the CDR3 is TGTGCCAGCACTACCTCTGGTTTCACCTACGAGCAGTACTTC. It codes for CASTTSGFTYEQYF.